This entry describes one TCR beta chain. These data are taken from a study of CD4 T cells in relation to SARS-CoV-2 and coronaviruses. The data were produced by immunoSEQ multiplex PCR, yet TCRdb's version contains in-frame clones alone and is incomplete. The sample contains approximately 60,000 clones, about 91% of which appear only once. CDR3 length: 14 residues. Germline V lookup: CDR1 ENHRY, CDR2 SYGVKD. V lost 5 bases to trimming and J lost 2 bases, with 9 bases between them. The chain carries TRBV10-3 and TRBJ2-2; D is ambiguous. Material: naive CD4+ T cells from PBMCs. This sample's subset: naive CD4+ T cells isolated by negative enrichment. The sequence was obtained from an adult with COVID-19. The DNA for the CDR3 is TGTGCCATCAGTAGAGTGTCAAACACCGGGGAGCTGTTTTTT. This codes for CAISRVSNTGELFF.